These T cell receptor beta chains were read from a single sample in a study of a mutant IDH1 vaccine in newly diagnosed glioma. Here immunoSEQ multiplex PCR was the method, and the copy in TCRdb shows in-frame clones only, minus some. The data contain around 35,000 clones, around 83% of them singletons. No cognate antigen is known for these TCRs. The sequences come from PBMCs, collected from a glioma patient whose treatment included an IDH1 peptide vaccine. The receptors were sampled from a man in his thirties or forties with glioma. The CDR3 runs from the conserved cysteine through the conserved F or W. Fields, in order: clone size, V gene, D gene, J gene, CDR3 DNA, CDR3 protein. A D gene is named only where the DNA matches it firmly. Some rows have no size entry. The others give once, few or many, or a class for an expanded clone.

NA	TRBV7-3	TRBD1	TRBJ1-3	TGTGCCAGCAGCGCCACAGGGGGCGGAAACACCATATATTTT	CASSATGGGNTIYF
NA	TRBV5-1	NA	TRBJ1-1	TGCGCCAGCAGCATGCATTGGGGCGCCTCGACTGAAGCTTTCTTT	CASSMHWGASTEAFF
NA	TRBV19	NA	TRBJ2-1	TGTGCCAGTAGTTCCCGGGATGGGGGGTCCACCTACAATGAGCAGTTCTTC	CASSSRDGGSTYNEQFF
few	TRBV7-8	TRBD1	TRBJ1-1	TGTGCCAGCAGCTTAGACTACAGGGGAGGGAACACTGAAGCTTTCTTT	CASSLDYRGGNTEAFF
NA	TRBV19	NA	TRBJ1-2	TGTGCCAGTAGTCGGACGGACTATGGCTACACCTTC	CASSRTDYGYTF
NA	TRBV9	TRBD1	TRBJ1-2	TGTGCCAGCAGCTCCCGGACAGGGGGGAACTATGGCTACACCTTC	CASSSRTGGNYGYTF
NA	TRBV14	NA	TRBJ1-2	TGTGCCAGCAGCCAAGGGACGGGGCCCTATGGCTACACCTTC	CASSQGTGPYGYTF
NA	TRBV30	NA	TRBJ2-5	TGTGCCTGGAGTGTACTTGGCAACCAAGAGACCCAGTACTTC	CAWSVLGNQETQYF
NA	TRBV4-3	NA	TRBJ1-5	TGCGCCAGCAGCCAGGTCGAGGGTTCTAATCAGCCCCAGCATTTT	CASSQVEGSNQPQHF
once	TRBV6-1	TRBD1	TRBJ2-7	TGTGCCAGCAGTTCCGGGACAGGTTTCGAGCAGTACTTC	CASSSGTGFEQYF
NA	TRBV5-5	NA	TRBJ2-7	TGTGCCAGCAGCCCCGAACAGGGAGCGGGCTACGAGCAGTACTTC	CASSPEQGAGYEQYF
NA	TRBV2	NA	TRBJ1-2	TGTGCCAGCAGAACGGGGTACCCTGGCTACACCTTC	CASRTGYPGYTF
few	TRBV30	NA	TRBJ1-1	TGTGCCTGGAGTGGTAGCCAGGGTATTACTGAAGCTTTCTTT	CAWSGSQGITEAFF
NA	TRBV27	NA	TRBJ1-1	TGTGCCAGCAGTTCGTACAGTCCCTCGAACACTGAAGCTTTCTTT	CASSSYSPSNTEAFF
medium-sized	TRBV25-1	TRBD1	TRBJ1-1	TGTGCCAGCAGTCCCGAACGGACAGGGATTAAGAACACTGAAGCTTTCTTT	CASSPERTGIKNTEAFF
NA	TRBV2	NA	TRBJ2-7	TGTGCCAGCAGTGGTCAGGGAATTTACGAGCAGTACTTC	CASSGQGIYEQYF
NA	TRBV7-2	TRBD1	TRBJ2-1	TGTGCCAGCAGGGGACAGGGCAATGAGCAGTTCTTC	CASRGQGNEQFF
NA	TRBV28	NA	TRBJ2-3	TGTGCCAGCAGTTTGGACCCGAGCACAGATACGCAGTATTTT	CASSLDPSTDTQYF
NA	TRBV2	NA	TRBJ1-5	TGTGCCAGCAGTGATGGGTATAGCAATCAGCCCCAGCATTTT	CASSDGYSNQPQHF
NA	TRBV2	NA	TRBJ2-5	TGTGCCAGCAGCGATCCCAACCAAGAGACCCAGTACTTC	CASSDPNQETQYF
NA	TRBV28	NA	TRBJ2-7	TGTGCCAGCAGTAGGGACATATCCTACGAGCAGTACTTC	CASSRDISYEQYF
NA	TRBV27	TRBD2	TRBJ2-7	TGTGCCAGCAGTTTACGGACTAGCCCATCCGAGCAGTACTTC	CASSLRTSPSEQYF
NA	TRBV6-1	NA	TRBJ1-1	TGTGCCAGCAGTGAGGGGGGCCCGAGGGGCACTGAAGCTTTCTTT	CASSEGGPRGTEAFF
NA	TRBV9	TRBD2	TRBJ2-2	TGTGCCAGCAGCGTAAGATCGGCGGGAGGCACCGGGGAGCTGTTTTTT	CASSVRSAGGTGELFF
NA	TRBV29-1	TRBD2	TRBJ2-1	TGCAGCGTTGGGGGCCGGACTAGCGGGAGGGCCCTCAATGAGCAGTTCTTC	CSVGGRTSGRALNEQFF
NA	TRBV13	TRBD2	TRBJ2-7	TGTGCCAGCAGACCACGACGGTATCTGCGGGAGGGCCCCTACGAGCAGTACTTC	CASRPRRYLREGPYEQYF
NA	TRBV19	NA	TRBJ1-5	TGTGCCAGTAGTACAGCCCCGGATACCCAGCATTTT	CASSTAPDTQHF
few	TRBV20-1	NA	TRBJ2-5	TGCAGTGCTCCCATCGGGGAGACCCAGTACTTC	CSAPIGETQYF
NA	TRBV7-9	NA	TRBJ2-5	TGTGCCAGCAGTCCTCAGGGTGGGGGGGCGATCCAAGAGACCCAGTACTTC	CASSPQGGGAIQETQYF
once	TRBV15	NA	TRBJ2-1	TGTGCCACCAGCAATTCGTATAACTACAATGAGCAGTTCTTC	CATSNSYNYNEQFF
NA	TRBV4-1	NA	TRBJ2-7	TGCGCCAGCAGCCAAGGTGTCAGGGACAAATACTTC	CASSQGVRDKYF
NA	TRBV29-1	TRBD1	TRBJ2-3	TGCAGCGTGCAATCGGGAGAGGGACAGGGGAGGGGTACGCAGTATTTT	CSVQSGEGQGRGTQYF
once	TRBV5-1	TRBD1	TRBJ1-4	TGCGCCAGTAGCCCTAAGACAGGGTTCGGTGAAAAACTGTTTTTT	CASSPKTGFGEKLFF
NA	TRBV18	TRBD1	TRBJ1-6	TGTGCCAGCTCACCCCTCCCTGGGACAGGGGTTCTAAATTCACCCCTCCACTTT	CASSPLPGTGVLNSPLHF
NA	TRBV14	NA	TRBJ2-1	TGTGCCAGCAGTCGGACAGCATCCTACAATGAGCAGTTCTTC	CASSRTASYNEQFF
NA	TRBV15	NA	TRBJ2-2	TGTGCCACCAGCAGAGATCTGGCGAGGAACACCGGGGAGCTGTTTTTT	CATSRDLARNTGELFF
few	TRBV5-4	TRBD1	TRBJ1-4	TGTGCCAGCAGCATGGGACAGGGGGCCAATGAAAAACTGTTTTTT	CASSMGQGANEKLFF
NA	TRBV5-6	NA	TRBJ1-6	TGTGCCAGCAGCTTGGGGCAAAGTGATAATTCACCCCTCCACTTT	CASSLGQSDNSPLHF
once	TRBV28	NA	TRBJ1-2	TGTGCCAGCAGCCCCCCCGAAAGGGGACCGGCTAACTATGGCTACACCTTC	CASSPPERGPANYGYTF
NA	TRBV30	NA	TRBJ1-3	TGTGCCTGGAGGAGGACAGCTTTCTCTGGAAACACCATATATTTT	CAWRRTAFSGNTIYF
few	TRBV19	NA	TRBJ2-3	TGTGCCAGTAGCTTCAACCCTGAGAGCCCAGATACGCAGTATTTT	CASSFNPESPDTQYF
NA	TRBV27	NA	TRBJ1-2	TGTGCCAGCAGTTTAAAATCGGTAGCTAACTATGGCTACACCTTC	CASSLKSVANYGYTF
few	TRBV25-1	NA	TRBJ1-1	TGTGCCAGCAGTGGGGGACGGTATCACACTGAAGCTTTCTTT	CASSGGRYHTEAFF
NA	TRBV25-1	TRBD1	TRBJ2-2	TGTGCCAGCAGTGAACAGGGGGCTACGAACACCGGGGAGCTGTTTTTT	CASSEQGATNTGELFF
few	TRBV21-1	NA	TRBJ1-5	TGTGCCAGCAGCAAAGGGTGGACACCTAACCAGCCCCAGCATTTT	CASSKGWTPNQPQHF
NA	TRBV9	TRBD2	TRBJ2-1	TGTGCCAGCAGCGCGCCGACTAGCGGGGAATACAATGAGCAGTTCTTC	CASSAPTSGEYNEQFF
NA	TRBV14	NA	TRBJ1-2	TGTGCCAGCAGCCAAGAGGGTGCTAACTATGGCTACACCTTC	CASSQEGANYGYTF
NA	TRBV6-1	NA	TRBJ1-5	TGTGCCAGCAGTGAGGGGAGTAGTAGCAATCAGCCCCAGCATTTT	CASSEGSSSNQPQHF
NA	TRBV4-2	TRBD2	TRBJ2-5	TGTGCCAGCAGCTTGCGGGAGGGCCAGGAGACCCAGTACTTC	CASSLREGQETQYF
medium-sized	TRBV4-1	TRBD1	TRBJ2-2	TGCGCCAGCAGCACCCGACAGGGGGGCACCGGGGAGCTGTTTTTT	CASSTRQGGTGELFF
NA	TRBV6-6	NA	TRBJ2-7	TGTGCCAGCAGTGCGGGACAACTACAGCAGCAGTACTTC	CASSAGQLQQQYF
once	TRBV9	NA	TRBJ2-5	TGTGCCAGCAGCGTAGTTAGTCCAGGGACCCAGTACTTC	CASSVVSPGTQYF
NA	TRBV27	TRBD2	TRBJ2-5	TGTGCCAGCAGTTTAGCGGGAGGGATAGGAGAGACCCAGTACTTC	CASSLAGGIGETQYF
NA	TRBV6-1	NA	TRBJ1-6	TGTGCCACAATACAGGTCCTCAATTCACCCCTCCACTTT	CATIQVLNSPLHF
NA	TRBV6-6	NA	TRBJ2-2	TGTGCCAGCAGTTACTCGAGTAAGGACGCCGGGGAGCTGTTTTTT	CASSYSSKDAGELFF
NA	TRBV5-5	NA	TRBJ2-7	TGTGCCAGCAGCTTGGGGGAGAATCGGGCCTCCTACGAGCAGTACTTC	CASSLGENRASYEQYF
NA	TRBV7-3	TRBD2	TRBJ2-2	TGTGCCAGCAGCCTCCTAGCGGGGGCCCCGGACGGGGAGCTGTTTTTT	CASSLLAGAPDGELFF
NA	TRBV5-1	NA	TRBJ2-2	TGCGCCAGCAACGGACTTACCCCCGGGGAGCTGTTTTTT	CASNGLTPGELFF
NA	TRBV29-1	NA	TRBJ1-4	TGCAGCGTTGGTCCTTTTGCGGTGCCTAATGAAAAACTGTTTTTT	CSVGPFAVPNEKLFF